The entry below describes one T cell receptor (beta chain). The antigen is not known. The CDR3 runs 17 residues. Germline-derived CDR1 and CDR2 are ENHRY and SYGVKD. Trimming cost V 1 base and J 1 base, with 14 bases left between them. This entry comes from a study of T cell responses to AZD1222 COVID-19 vaccine. Findings of the study overall: Recipients of AZD1222 seropositive at baseline numbered only 5 or 6. White British donors predominated, females outnumbered males, and clonal diversity was possibly underestimated. Spike-specific TCR breadth and depth both grew after two AZD1222 doses.

Clones were read by immunoSEQ multiplex PCR, and TCRdb kept only the in-frame ones, dropping some. The table has approximately 99,000 clones, more than 85% seen once. This chain connects TRBV10-3 to TRBJ2-4; D is perhaps TRBD2 (5 bases). The clonotype comes from an adult who received the AZD1222 COVID-19 vaccine. Sequenced here: peripheral blood, sampled 28 days after the second AZD1222 dose. The CDR3 loop reads CAISEFWERGAKNIQYF. The CDR3 DNA reads as TGTGCCATCAGTGAGTTTTGGGAGAGAGGCGCCAAAAACATTCAGTACTTC.